These 2 T cell receptor beta chains were sequenced from one sample in a study of blood T cell repertoires in COVID-19. Here immunoSEQ multiplex PCR was the method, and the copy in TCRdb shows in-frame clones only, minus some. The repertoire holds roughly 73,000 clones, 65% to 85% seen once, with approximately 1.7% in the top ten. Sequenced sample: peripheral blood. The receptors here all came from a woman aged 55-69 years with acute or convalescent COVID-19.

Comment on this clone: Other DNA sequences in this sample translate to the same CDR3. The chain uses TRBV5-1 and TRBJ1-5; D call uncertain. With 2 bases removed from V and 2 bases from J, the gap between germline ends came to 8 bases. Germline CDR1 and CDR2: SGHRS and YFSETQ. CDR3 length equals 14 residues. The CDR3 nucleotides are TGCGCCAGCAGCTTAGACTCCGGCAATCAGCCCCAGCATTTT. This translates into CASSLDSGNQPQHF.

The chain is built from TRBV7-9 and TRBJ1-4; TRBD1 agrees at 10 bases. Germline CDR1 is SEHNR and CDR2 is FQNEAQ (reference sequence). Trimming cost V 7 bases and J 8 bases; bases outside gene matches: 10. There are 15 residues in the CDR3. The CDR3 DNA is TGTGCCAGCATCGGAAGGACAGGGGGACGGGAAAAACTGTTTTTT. Residues: CASIGRTGGREKLFF.